This TCR beta chain emerged from a study of T cell clones after liver transplantation. The assay was immunoSEQ multiplex PCR, and TCRdb's table has in-frame clones only and misses some. The sample records about 70,000 clones, about 80% being singletons. Study findings and constraints: Post-transplant, graft-donor-reactive CD4 TCRbeta sequences in blood dropped significantly in most of the 8 subjects.

This clone was observed a handful of times. Antigen specificity is unknown. The origin of this receptor is a human patient who received a liver transplant. Among the T cells, some may be from the graft donor. Sequenced here: CD4+ T cells from blood, sampled 12 months after liver transplant.

CDR3 sequence (DNA): TGTGCCACCGGATCACAGGGCCCTAGCAATCAGCCCCAGCATTTT. As protein: CATGSQGPSNQPQHF. V and J are TRBV19 and TRBJ1-5; D may be TRBD1 (6 bases). Germline V gene data show CDR1 as LNHDA and CDR2 as SQIVND (reference sequence). The CDR3 has 15 amino acids. Trimming removed 10 bases at V and 0 bases at J, with 16 bases between.